This T cell receptor (beta chain) was profiled in a study of T cells after yellow fever vaccination. Study-wide results and limits: Abundant clonotypes (contaminants from the bulk population) could be present in FACS-sorted repertoires. Weaker, the secondary response had a peak occurring faster, on day 5 versus 15. Post-booster repertoires again held most primary-vaccination clones (roughly 96% CD4, roughly 90% CD8).

Concerning this clonotype: Antigen: not known.

CDR3 length: 14 residues. The germline gives CDR1 SGHDN, CDR2 FVKESK. V was clipped by 4 bases and J by 0 bases, with 9 bases between them. Production of TCR cDNA was by 5'RACE template switching, which also added a universal primer site and UMIs. TCRdb redid the calling of the 5' RACE reads with MiXCR, one entry per CDR3 protein. The sample carries roughly 500,000 distinct CDR3 sequences, 19% recorded once. The rearrangement links TRBV14 to TRBJ1-2; no firm D call. The material sequenced was PBMCs, taken 15 days after the yellow fever booster vaccination. The sequence was obtained from a man aged 25-40 years who received the YFV17D yellow fever vaccine. The CDR3 protein is CASSRAGSNYGYTF. For the CDR3, the DNA is TGTGCCAGCAGCCGAGCGGGATCTAACTATGGCTACACCTTC.